The 16 T cell receptor beta chains in this list originate from one sample, sequenced in a study of T cells in Graves' hyperthyroidism and ophthalmopathy. Amplified TCR beta CDR3 regions derived from RNA transcripts. The TCR CDR3 was amplified in a first-round RT-PCR using the HTBI primer set. TCRdb analysed the multiplex PCR reads with MiXCR anew, one entry per CDR3 protein. The table shows fewer than 300,000 distinct CDR3 sequences, with less than 30% occurring only once. Sequenced material: blood. These receptors all stem from a man in his forties with Graves' hyperthyroidism that later progressed to Graves' ophthalmopathy.

In its sample, this clonotype was seen many times. The chain joins TRBV20-1 to TRBJ2-1; D is perhaps TRBD1 (5 bases). The CDR3 contains 10 residues. Germline V lookup: CDR1 DFQATT, CDR2 SNEGSKA (reference sequence). V was trimmed by 5 bases and J by 9 bases, leaving 8 bases between them. The CDR3 DNA is TGCAGTGCTCCAGGGATTGAGCAGTTCTTC. Its translation: CSAPGIEQFF.

This clonotype was found many times. This chain joins TRBV7-2 and TRBJ1-1; D is undetermined. V lost 0 bases, J lost 1 base, and 9 bases lay in between. The CDR3 has 15 amino acids. Germline CDR1 SGHTA, CDR2 FQGNSA. This CDR3 reads CASSLAGIGNTEAFF. The CDR3 region has the DNA TGTGCCAGCAGCTTAGCAGGGATTGGGAACACTGAAGCTTTCTTT.

This clonotype was seen many times. The chain uses TRBV27 and TRBJ2-3; D is perhaps TRBD1 (6 bases). This CDR3 has 13 residues. V was pared by 3 bases and J by 4 bases, with 8 bases between. CDR1 MNHEY and CDR2 SMNVEV come from the germline V gene (reference sequence). The CDR3 loop is CASSFQGSDTQYF. CDR3 nucleotides: TGTGCCAGCAGTTTTCAGGGGTCAGATACGCAGTATTTT.

The chain is built from TRBV12-3 or TRBV12-4 and TRBJ2-5, with no clear D. The CDR3 runs 15 residues. V was pared by 4 bases and J by 5 bases, with 17 bases between. In DNA form, the CDR3 reads TGTGCCAGCAGTTCTTGGAATACAGTCGGCGAGACCCAGTACTTC. Protein product: CASSSWNTVGETQYF.

The gene calls are TRBV6-2 or TRBV6-3 and TRBJ1-5; D unclear. The CDR3 contains 13 residues. Germline-derived CDR1 and CDR2 are MNHEY and SVGEGT. Trimming pared 3 bases from V and 5 bases from J, leaving 8 bases between. In DNA, the CDR3 is TGTGCCAGCAGTTATAATGAAGATCAGCCCCAGCATTTT. As protein: CASSYNEDQPQHF.

This clonotype was detected many times. The chain carries TRBV18 and TRBJ1-2, with TRBD1 identical over 7 bases. Germline lookup yields CDR1 KGHSH and CDR2 LQKENI. The CDR3 loop spans 16 amino acids. The V segment lost 2 bases and the J segment 1 base; nucleotides outside the gene matches: 7. This CDR3 is CASSPIEDRDNYGYTF. CDR3 nucleotide sequence: TGTGCCAGCTCACCAATCGAAGACAGGGATAACTATGGCTACACCTTC.

This clonotype was recorded at least ten times. V gene TRBV11-1 combines with J gene TRBJ2-5; 9 positions agree with TRBD2. CDR1 is SGHAT and CDR2 is FQDESV in the germline V gene (reference sequence). The junction had 13 bases not matched to a gene; V was cut back by 5 bases and J by 6 bases. The CDR3 is 16 amino acids. The chain's CDR3 is CASSPRLAATHKTQYF. DNA of the CDR3: TGTGCCAGCAGCCCCAGACTAGCGGCAACACACAAGACCCAGTACTTC.

This chain connects TRBV5-1 to TRBJ2-5, with unresolved D. The CDR3 sequence is 17 residues long. The germline V gene has CDR1 SGHRS and CDR2 YFSETQ. With 0 bases removed from V and 1 base from J, the gap between germline ends came to 16 bases. The CDR3 nucleotides read TGCGCCAGCAGCTTGGCCGGATCGTCAGGCACCCAAGAGACCCAGTACTTC. Translation gives CASSLAGSSGTQETQYF.

This clonotype was recorded at least ten times. A read error may be the cause here, since a much bigger clone is one base away. This chain uses TRBV24-1 with TRBJ1-2; a possible D gene is TRBD1 (5 bases). Germline V CDR1 and CDR2: KGHDR, SFDVKD. The CDR3 length is 15 residues. The CDR3: CATSDLGRGGHGYIF. The CDR3 region has the DNA TGTGCCACCAGTGATCTCGGGAGAGGCGGACACGGCTACATCTTC.

Many counts were recorded for this clonotype. This sequence joins TRBV27 and TRBJ1-2, with D unresolved. This CDR3 contains 15 residues. Deletions cut 0 bases from V and 4 bases from J, with 12 bases between. Germline-derived CDR1 and CDR2 are MNHEY and SMNVEV (reference sequence). CDR3 region: CASSLSNTGFYGYTF. Here the CDR3 DNA reads TGTGCCAGCAGTTTATCTAATACGGGATTCTATGGCTACACCTTC.

This clonotype was counted many times. The chain is built from TRBV20-1 and TRBJ2-2; 11 bases are a match to TRBD2. J was trimmed by 0 bases and V by 5 bases; bases with no gene match: 11. The CDR3 consists of 18 residues. CDR1 and CDR2 (germline): DFQATT, SNEGSKA (reference sequence). CDR3 amino acids: CSASTRTSGWTNTGELFF. The DNA for the CDR3 is TGCAGTGCTTCCACTCGGACTAGCGGGTGGACGAACACCGGGGAGCTGTTTTTT.

This clonotype was picked up many times. The rearrangement uses TRBV20-1 and TRBJ1-6; D is unresolved. Germline CDR1 DFQATT, CDR2 SNEGSKA (reference sequence). With 3 bases removed from V and 10 bases from J, the gap between germline ends came to 16 bases. The CDR3 sequence is 14 residues long. CDR3 in DNA: TGCAGTGCTAGGCTGTGGCAGGAGGGATCACCCCTCCACTTT. It codes for CSARLWQEGSPLHF.

The chain employs TRBV4-3 and TRBJ2-5; the D gene is possibly TRBD2 (6 bases). The germline CDR1 and CDR2 sequences are LGHNA and YSLEER. The V end was cut by 0 bases, the J end by 5 bases, with 13 bases between. CDR3 length: 15 amino acids. The CDR3 spells CASSQDAGWGETQYF. As DNA, the CDR3 is TGCGCCAGCAGCCAAGATGCGGGATGGGGGGAGACCCAGTACTTC.

V usage is TRBV24-1 and J usage is TRBJ1-1; TRBD1 agrees at 7 bases. J gave up 5 bases and V 4 bases, and 3 bases lay outside the gene matches. Germline values: CDR1 KGHDR, CDR2 SFDVKD. The CDR3 runs 13 residues. CDR3 region: CATSDDRVTEAFF. The CDR3 DNA reads as TGTGCCACCAGTGACGACAGGGTGACTGAAGCTTTCTTT.

This chain uses TRBV2 with TRBJ2-5, with D unclear. Germline assignment: CDR1 SNHLY and CDR2 FYNNEI. Trimming removed 0 bases at V and 5 bases at J, with 7 bases between. The CDR3 contains 13 residues. In DNA, the CDR3 is TGTGCCAGCAGTGAAGCGGGAATGGAGACCCAGTACTTC. Protein product: CASSEAGMETQYF.

The CDR3 nucleotides read TGTGCCAGCAGTTTATCTCGGCCTCGGTACGAGCAGTACTTC. Translation: CASSLSRPRYEQYF. The chain combines TRBV28 with TRBJ2-7, with D unresolved. Trimming cost V 1 base and J 4 bases, with 11 bases left between them. CDR1 and CDR2 (germline): MDHEN, SYDVKM. The CDR3 contains 14 residues.